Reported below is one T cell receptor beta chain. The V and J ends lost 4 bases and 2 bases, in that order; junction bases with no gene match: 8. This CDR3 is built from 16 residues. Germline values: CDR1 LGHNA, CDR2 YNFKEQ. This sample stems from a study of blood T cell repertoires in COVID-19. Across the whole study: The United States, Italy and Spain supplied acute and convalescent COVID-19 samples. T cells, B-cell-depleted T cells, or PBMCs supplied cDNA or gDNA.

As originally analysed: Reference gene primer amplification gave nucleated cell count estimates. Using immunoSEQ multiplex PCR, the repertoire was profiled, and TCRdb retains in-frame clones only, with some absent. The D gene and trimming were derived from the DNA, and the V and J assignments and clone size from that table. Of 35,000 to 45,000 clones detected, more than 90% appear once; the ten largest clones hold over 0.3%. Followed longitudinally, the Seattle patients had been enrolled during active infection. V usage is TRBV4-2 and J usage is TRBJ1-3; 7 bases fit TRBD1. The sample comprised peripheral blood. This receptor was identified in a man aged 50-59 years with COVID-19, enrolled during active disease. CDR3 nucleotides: TGTGCCAGCAGCCCCGGGACAGATAGTACTGGAAACACCATATATTTT. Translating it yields CASSPGTDSTGNTIYF.